This is a list of T cell receptor beta chains from one sample in a study of cytomegalovirus exposure and HLA in healthy donors. Clones were sequenced by immunoSEQ multiplex PCR, and TCRdb holds only the in-frame ones, with some missing. The sample holds 150,000 to 200,000 clones, around 80% seen once. The material sequenced was PBMCs. These receptors were obtained from a woman aged 30 to 39 in good health and CMV-seronegative. Both conserved end residues are part of each CDR3. The order of the fields is clone size, V gene, D gene, J gene, CDR3 DNA, CDR3 protein. D genes are given only for firm matches. Only part of the rows carry a size: once, few, many, or a class if the clone is expanded.

size: NA
V: TRBV6-5
D: TRBD1
J: TRBJ1-1
DNA: TGTGCCAGCAGTCCCCGGACAGGGGGCTACACTGAAGCTTTCTTT
CDR3: CASSPRTGGYTEAFF

size: few
V: TRBV7-2
D: NA
J: TRBJ2-7
DNA: TGTGCCAGCAGCTTATTAACCAGGGTAAGGGAGCAGTACTTC
CDR3: CASSLLTRVREQYF

size: once
V: TRBV7-2
D: TRBD2
J: TRBJ2-5
DNA: TGTGCCAGCAGCTTAGCTCTAGCGGGGGGGCCAATGGAGACCCAGTACTTC
CDR3: CASSLALAGGPMETQYF

size: NA
V: TRBV2
D: TRBD2
J: TRBJ2-3
DNA: TGTGCCAGCAGGGACCATAGCGGGGGGGCGTTAGATACGCAGTATTTT
CDR3: CASRDHSGGALDTQYF

size: few
V: TRBV6-4
D: TRBD1
J: TRBJ2-2
DNA: TGTGCCAGCAGTAGGCAGGGGGACACCGGGGAGCTGTTTTTT
CDR3: CASSRQGDTGELFF

size: NA
V: TRBV5-1
D: NA
J: TRBJ2-3
DNA: TGCGCCAGCAGCTTGCGCTCGCCGATAGTGACAGATACGCAGTATTTT
CDR3: CASSLRSPIVTDTQYF

size: NA
V: TRBV18
D: NA
J: TRBJ2-5
DNA: TGTGCCAGCTCAGAGGGATCCCAAGAGACCCAGTACTTC
CDR3: CASSEGSQETQYF

size: NA
V: TRBV7-7
D: NA
J: TRBJ2-7
DNA: TGTGCCAGCAGCTTAGGTTGGGCCACCTACGAGCAGTACTTC
CDR3: CASSLGWATYEQYF

size: NA
V: TRBV7-2
D: TRBD2
J: TRBJ2-5
DNA: TGTGCCAGCAGCTACTTAGCGGGGGAGGGGACCCAGTACTTC
CDR3: CASSYLAGEGTQYF

size: NA
V: TRBV7-9
D: NA
J: TRBJ2-7
DNA: TGTGCCAGCAGCTTAAAGACAAACTCCTACGAGCAGTACTTC
CDR3: CASSLKTNSYEQYF

size: NA
V: TRBV7-9
D: TRBD1
J: TRBJ2-4
DNA: TGTGCCAGCAGACTCGTACCGGGACAGTTAGCCAAAAACATTCAGTACTTC
CDR3: CASRLVPGQLAKNIQYF

size: NA
V: TRBV2
D: NA
J: TRBJ2-5
DNA: TGTGCCAGCAGGGGAGGTGAGACCCAGTACTTC
CDR3: CASRGGETQYF

size: NA
V: TRBV21-1
D: NA
J: TRBJ2-2
DNA: TGTGCCAGCAGCAATGGACCTGGGACAGGGAACACCGGGGAGCTGTTTTTT
CDR3: CASSNGPGTGNTGELFF

size: NA
V: TRBV10-3
D: NA
J: TRBJ1-1
DNA: TGTGCCATAAGGGACAATCGGGCTAACACTGAAGCTTTCTTT
CDR3: CAIRDNRANTEAFF

size: few
V: TRBV19
D: TRBD2
J: TRBJ2-1
DNA: TGTGCCAGTAGGCCGGGACTAGCGGGGGCCCCCGCTGAGCAGTTCTTC
CDR3: CASRPGLAGAPAEQFF

size: NA
V: TRBV7-7
D: TRBD2
J: TRBJ2-1
DNA: TGTGCTAGCAGCTTAGGACTAGCGGGAGGGAGTGAGCAGTTCTTC
CDR3: CASSLGLAGGSEQFF

size: NA
V: TRBV11-2
D: TRBD1
J: TRBJ2-7
DNA: TGTGCCAGCAGCTTGGGACAGGGGGCTTACGAGCAGTACTTC
CDR3: CASSLGQGAYEQYF

size: NA
V: TRBV4-1
D: TRBD2
J: TRBJ2-1
DNA: TGCGCCAGCAGCCGGGGACTAGTTGCCTACAATGAGCAGTTCTTC
CDR3: CASSRGLVAYNEQFF

size: NA
V: TRBV5-1
D: TRBD1
J: TRBJ2-2
DNA: TGCGCCAGCAGCTGGCCCAGACAGGGGGCGTCGGAGCTGTTTTTT
CDR3: CASSWPRQGASELFF

size: NA
V: TRBV28
D: NA
J: TRBJ2-1
DNA: TGTGCCAGCAGTCAGACTTCCCGCTCCTACAATGAGCAGTTCTTC
CDR3: CASSQTSRSYNEQFF

size: NA
V: TRBV7-8
D: NA
J: TRBJ1-6
DNA: TGTGCCAGCAGCTTAAGTGACAGTCGGACACCCCTCCACTTT
CDR3: CASSLSDSRTPLHF

size: NA
V: TRBV27
D: NA
J: TRBJ2-7
DNA: TGTGCCAGCAGTTTGGGATGGGAAGGGGCCTACGAGCAGTACTTC
CDR3: CASSLGWEGAYEQYF

size: few
V: TRBV27
D: TRBD1
J: TRBJ2-7
DNA: TGTGCCAGCAGTTTGGCGGGGACAGGGAGTTACGAGCAGTACTTC
CDR3: CASSLAGTGSYEQYF

size: NA
V: TRBV6-1
D: NA
J: TRBJ2-7
DNA: TGTGCCAGCAGTGCCACAGGGAGCTCCTACGAGCAGTACTTC
CDR3: CASSATGSSYEQYF

size: NA
V: TRBV5-1
D: TRBD2
J: TRBJ2-1
DNA: TGCGCCAGCAGCAGGAGCGGACTAGCGGAATACAATGAGCAGTTCTTC
CDR3: CASSRSGLAEYNEQFF

size: few
V: TRBV10-1
D: TRBD1
J: TRBJ2-3
DNA: TGCGCCAGCAGCCGGGACAGTAGCACAGATACGCAGTATTTT
CDR3: CASSRDSSTDTQYF

size: few
V: TRBV6-1
D: NA
J: TRBJ2-5
DNA: TGTGCCAGCAGTGAGAATCAGGGGACCCAAGAGACCCAGTACTTC
CDR3: CASSENQGTQETQYF

size: NA
V: TRBV7-3
D: NA
J: TRBJ2-5
DNA: TGTGCCAGCAGCTTAACGTTGGCTGATCAAGAGACCCAGTACTTC
CDR3: CASSLTLADQETQYF

size: NA
V: TRBV7-9
D: TRBD2
J: TRBJ2-1
DNA: TGTGCCAGCAGCTTATTCGGACTAGCGGACAATGAGCAGTTCTTC
CDR3: CASSLFGLADNEQFF

size: NA
V: TRBV9
D: NA
J: TRBJ2-2
DNA: TGTGCCAGCAGCGTAGACCCATCGTCGCAGGGCGTCCAACCCGCGAACACCGGGGAGCTGTTTTTT
CDR3: CASSVDPSSQGVQPANTGELFF

size: once
V: TRBV28
D: TRBD1
J: TRBJ1-5
DNA: TGTGCCAGCAGCCAACACGGGACAGGGGGCGGGGGTCAGCCCCAGCATTTT
CDR3: CASSQHGTGGGGQPQHF

size: few
V: TRBV7-9
D: TRBD2
J: TRBJ2-5
DNA: TGTGCCAGCAGCTTAGGGCTAGCGGCCCAAGAGACCCAGTACTTC
CDR3: CASSLGLAAQETQYF

size: NA
V: TRBV7-5
D: NA
J: TRBJ2-7
DNA: TGTGCCAGAAGGTATACACAGGGTTTGGGGTATTCCCAGTACTTC
CDR3: CARRYTQGLGYSQYF

size: NA
V: TRBV5-1
D: TRBD2
J: TRBJ2-7
DNA: TGCGCCAGCAGCTTGGGACTAGCGGGAGACTTATACGAGCAGTACTTC
CDR3: CASSLGLAGDLYEQYF

size: NA
V: TRBV5-6
D: TRBD1
J: TRBJ2-4
DNA: TGTTTTACCGGGACAGGGTTTACCAAAAACATTCAGTACTTC
CDR3: CFTGTGFTKNIQYF

size: NA
V: TRBV7-2
D: TRBD1
J: TRBJ2-5
DNA: TGTGCCAGCAGCCAACAGGGGGTAAAAGAGACCCAGTACTTC
CDR3: CASSQQGVKETQYF

size: NA
V: TRBV28
D: NA
J: TRBJ2-2
DNA: TGTGCCAGCAGTACCCCGAGCGGGAACACCGGGGAGCTGTTTTTT
CDR3: CASSTPSGNTGELFF

size: NA
V: TRBV4-2
D: TRBD2
J: TRBJ2-4
DNA: TGTGCCAGCAGCCCCGGGACTAGCGGTATATTAGCCAAAAACATTCAGTACTTC
CDR3: CASSPGTSGILAKNIQYF

size: NA
V: TRBV30
D: NA
J: TRBJ1-1
DNA: TGTGCCTGGAGTGCGACTGTATTGACTGAAGCTTTCTTT
CDR3: CAWSATVLTEAFF

size: NA
V: TRBV28
D: TRBD1
J: TRBJ2-7
DNA: TGTGCCCATGGGGGACAGGGGGCTCTCTACGAGCAGTACTTC
CDR3: CAHGGQGALYEQYF

size: few
V: TRBV5-1
D: TRBD2
J: TRBJ2-5
DNA: TGCGCCAGCAGCTTGGTGTCCGGGGGGGAGCAGTACTTC
CDR3: CASSLVSGGEQYF

size: NA
V: TRBV29-1
D: NA
J: TRBJ1-5
DNA: TGCAGCGTGAGCACAGATAGCAATCAGCCCCAGCATTTT
CDR3: CSVSTDSNQPQHF

size: NA
V: TRBV7-9
D: TRBD2
J: TRBJ2-5
DNA: TGTGCCAGCAGCCAACCCTTTGGGGAGGGAAAGACCCAGTACTTC
CDR3: CASSQPFGEGKTQYF

size: NA
V: TRBV29-1
D: TRBD1
J: TRBJ1-2
DNA: TGCAGCGTTGAACAGGGGGCTTATGGCTACACCTTC
CDR3: CSVEQGAYGYTF

size: NA
V: TRBV21-1
D: NA
J: TRBJ2-7
DNA: TGTGCCAGCAGCATGGACACTGGACAGAGGTACGAGCAGTACTTC
CDR3: CASSMDTGQRYEQYF

size: NA
V: TRBV7-9
D: NA
J: TRBJ1-4
DNA: TGTTCCAGCAGCTTAGGGTTTGGGAGGGACGAAAAACTGTTTTTT
CDR3: CSSSLGFGRDEKLFF

size: once
V: TRBV6-6
D: NA
J: TRBJ1-2
DNA: TGTGCCAGCATCCTGACATTGAACTATGGCTACACCTTC
CDR3: CASILTLNYGYTF

size: NA
V: TRBV18
D: NA
J: TRBJ1-2
DNA: TGTGCCAGCTCACCACCAGGAACAGGCGGGGACTATGGCTACACCTTC
CDR3: CASSPPGTGGDYGYTF

size: NA
V: TRBV12-2
D: NA
J: TRBJ1-1
DNA: TGTGCAAGTCGCCTGACTCCGGGACAGCCGAACACTGAAGCTTTCTTT
CDR3: CASRLTPGQPNTEAFF

size: NA
V: TRBV10-3
D: NA
J: TRBJ1-4
DNA: TGTGCCATCAACGATGACTTCACTAATGAAAAACTGTTTTTT
CDR3: CAINDDFTNEKLFF